This is a list of T cell receptor beta chains from one sample in a study of shared clonotypes between healthy human individuals. Clones were read by immunoSEQ multiplex PCR, and TCRdb kept only the in-frame ones, dropping some. This sample yields hundreds of thousands of clones, of which more than 85% are seen a single time; more than 20% belongs to the top ten. Sequenced sample: naive CD8+ T cells sorted from blood. These TCRs come from a man aged 30 to 45 in good health. Both conserved end residues are part of each CDR3. The D gene is left open where the match is weak. Clone size is stated in some rows and not others, as once, few, many or a class when expanded.

clone size,D gene,J gene,V gene,CDR3 DNA,CDR3 protein
NA,TRBD2,TRBJ2-3,TRBV5-5,TGTGCCAGCAGCTTCGCTAGCGGGACAGATACGCAGTATTTT,CASSFASGTDTQYF
few,NA,TRBJ2-7,TRBV27,TGTGCCAGCAGTTTATTGAGCTCCTACGAGCAGTACTTC,CASSLLSSYEQYF
NA,TRBD2,TRBJ2-2,TRBV2,TGTGCCAGCAGTGAAGGGAGGACTAGCGGGAGATCTGGGGAGCTGTTTTTT,CASSEGRTSGRSGELFF
NA,NA,TRBJ2-7,TRBV5-6,TGTGCCAGCCGACGGGGCGGGAACTCCTACGAGCAGTACTTC,CASRRGGNSYEQYF
few,TRBD1,TRBJ2-2,TRBV6-6,TGTGCCACCTCAGGGGGCGCCGCCGGGGAGCTGTTTTTT,CATSGGAAGELFF
NA,NA,TRBJ2-7,TRBV30,TGTGCCTGGAGTATCACAGATTACTACGAGCAGTACTTC,CAWSITDYYEQYF
NA,NA,TRBJ2-7,TRBV19,TGTGCCAGTAGTTCCCCAGGGAACCAGCAGTACTTC,CASSSPGNQQYF
NA,NA,TRBJ2-4,TRBV2,TGTGCCAGCAGGGCCCGGGGGATAGCCAAAAACATTCAGTACTTC,CASRARGIAKNIQYF
NA,TRBD2,TRBJ2-7,TRBV28,TGTGCCACTTCGGGACTAGCCATCTACGAGCAGTACTTC,CATSGLAIYEQYF
NA,NA,TRBJ2-7,TRBV28,TGTGCCAGCAGAGGCACAGCCTACGAGCAGTACTTC,CASRGTAYEQYF
NA,NA,TRBJ2-5,TRBV5-5,TGTGCCAGCAGCAAGGGACATACGCAAGAGACCCAGTACTTC,CASSKGHTQETQYF
NA,NA,TRBJ1-1,TRBV2,TGTGCCAGCAGTATGACAGAGCTGAACACTGAAGCTTTCTTT,CASSMTELNTEAFF
NA,TRBD2,TRBJ2-7,TRBV14,TGTGCCAGCAGCCAATTGCTAGCGGGAGGACCCTACGAGCAGTACTTC,CASSQLLAGGPYEQYF
NA,TRBD1,TRBJ1-4,TRBV27,TGTGCCAGCAAGAGGACAGGAAAAAATGAAAAACTGTTTTTT,CASKRTGKNEKLFF
NA,NA,TRBJ1-2,TRBV30,TGTGCCTGGAGTGAAGGAGGGGTAGACTATGGCTACACCTTC,CAWSEGGVDYGYTF
NA,TRBD2,TRBJ2-3,TRBV10-3,TGTGCCATCAGTGACGTGTACAGGACTAGCGGGACCACTAGCACAGATACGCAGTATTTT,CAISDVYRTSGTTSTDTQYF
once,TRBD2,TRBJ2-1,TRBV28,TGTGCCAGCAGTCTTGGGGCGGGAGTGCCCTCCGATGAGCAGTTCTTC,CASSLGAGVPSDEQFF
NA,TRBD2,TRBJ2-5,TRBV19,TGTGCCAGTCGGCTAGCGGAGAAAGAGACCCAGTACTTC,CASRLAEKETQYF
NA,TRBD2,TRBJ2-1,TRBV9,TGTGCCAGCAGCCCACTAGCGGGCCGGGCCTACAATGAGCAGTTCTTC,CASSPLAGRAYNEQFF
NA,NA,TRBJ2-7,TRBV7-9,TGTGCCAGCAGCTTAGTTTTAGGGACCTACGAGCAGTACTTC,CASSLVLGTYEQYF
NA,NA,TRBJ2-1,TRBV14,TGTGCCAGCAGTGCCATGAGGGTTGAGCAGTTCTTC,CASSAMRVEQFF
NA,NA,TRBJ2-2,TRBV25-1,TGTGCCAGCAGCCCTGGCACCGGGGAGCTGTTTTTT,CASSPGTGELFF
NA,TRBD2,TRBJ2-7,TRBV10-2,TGCGCCAGCAGTGAGACCCCTAGCGGGAGGGCCGAGGAGCAGTACTTC,CASSETPSGRAEEQYF
NA,NA,TRBJ1-4,TRBV27,TGTGCCAGCGGAAACCTGGGGTGGGATGAAAAACTGTTTTTT,CASGNLGWDEKLFF
NA,NA,TRBJ2-3,TRBV7-3,TGTGCCAGCAGCTCAATAGGCGCCGGGGATACGCAGTATTTT,CASSSIGAGDTQYF
NA,NA,TRBJ2-1,TRBV7-2,TGTGCCAGCAGCTCCCCTGTACTAGGCGGGGAAAGCTCCTACAATGAGCAGTTCTTC,CASSSPVLGGESSYNEQFF
NA,TRBD2,TRBJ2-7,TRBV5-1,TGCGCCAGCAGCCCCGGGACTATCTACGAGCAGTACTTC,CASSPGTIYEQYF
NA,NA,TRBJ2-2,TRBV19,TGTGCCAGTAGTATAGATCAGGGGCCGAACACCGGGGAGCTGTTTTTT,CASSIDQGPNTGELFF
NA,TRBD1,TRBJ2-7,TRBV5-1,TGCGCCAGCAGCTGGGCCGGGACAGGGGTTGCAACCTACGAGCAGTACTTC,CASSWAGTGVATYEQYF
NA,NA,TRBJ1-2,TRBV4-3,TGCGCCAGCAGCCAAGCCATGGGGGGAGATGGCTACACCTTC,CASSQAMGGDGYTF
NA,TRBD2,TRBJ2-1,TRBV29-1,TGCAGCGCGCGACTAGCGGGGCAGAACAATGAGCAGTTCTTC,CSARLAGQNNEQFF
NA,TRBD1,TRBJ2-2,TRBV27,TGTGCCAGCAGCCCTTCCTCGACAGGGGCAATCACCGGGGAGCTGTTTTTT,CASSPSSTGAITGELFF
NA,TRBD1,TRBJ1-3,TRBV7-6,TGTGCCAGCAGCTACGGGACAGGGTCAGGAAACACCATATATTTT,CASSYGTGSGNTIYF
NA,NA,TRBJ1-5,TRBV7-2,TGTGCCAGCAGCTTAGGTATGGGGGGGAATCAGCCCCAGCATTTT,CASSLGMGGNQPQHF
NA,NA,TRBJ2-7,TRBV14,TGTGCCAGCAGCCTTGTTCCTGGACCCTACGAGCAGTACTTC,CASSLVPGPYEQYF
NA,TRBD2,TRBJ2-7,TRBV9,TGTGCCAGCAGCGCCGGGACTAGCGGCAAGACGGACGAGCAGTACTTC,CASSAGTSGKTDEQYF
NA,NA,TRBJ2-7,TRBV27,TGTGCCAGCAGCTTCACAGGTGCAGGCGGGTACGAGCAGTACTTC,CASSFTGAGGYEQYF
NA,NA,TRBJ2-5,TRBV25-1,TGTGCCAGCAGTGAGATGGAGACCCAGTACTTC,CASSEMETQYF
NA,TRBD2,TRBJ2-1,TRBV5-4,TGTGCCAGCAGTTTTGGGGGGAGGAGTAGCGGGAGCGATGAGCAGTTCTTC,CASSFGGRSSGSDEQFF
NA,NA,TRBJ2-3,TRBV28,TGTGCCAGCAGTTTTTCCGGCGGAAGAATCACAGATACGCAGTATTTT,CASSFSGGRITDTQYF
NA,NA,TRBJ2-5,TRBV29-1,TGCAGCGTTGAGGCCGCAGGGTTGGAGACCCAGTACTTC,CSVEAAGLETQYF
NA,TRBD2,TRBJ2-2,TRBV9,TGTGCCAGCAGCACCCCCTCAGGACTAGCGGAGAACACCGGGGAGCTGTTTTTT,CASSTPSGLAENTGELFF
NA,TRBD1,TRBJ2-2,TRBV10-3,TGTGCCATCAGGACAGGGCTAGAGACCGGGGAGCTGTTTTTT,CAIRTGLETGELFF
NA,NA,TRBJ1-2,TRBV9,TGTGCCAGCAGCTCGACGGCTTATGGCTACACCTTC,CASSSTAYGYTF
NA,NA,TRBJ2-1,TRBV28,TGTGCCAGCAGTTCCCCCAGGGCGGGGAATGAGCAGTTCTTC,CASSSPRAGNEQFF
NA,TRBD1,TRBJ2-7,TRBV7-9,TGTGCCAGCAGCCTACAGGGGGCGGGAGCCCTTACTTACGAGCAGTACTTC,CASSLQGAGALTYEQYF
once,NA,TRBJ2-7,TRBV14,NA,CASWASGSWYF
NA,NA,TRBJ2-7,TRBV5-4,TGTGCCAGCAGCTCTACCTACGAGCAGTACTTC,CASSSTYEQYF